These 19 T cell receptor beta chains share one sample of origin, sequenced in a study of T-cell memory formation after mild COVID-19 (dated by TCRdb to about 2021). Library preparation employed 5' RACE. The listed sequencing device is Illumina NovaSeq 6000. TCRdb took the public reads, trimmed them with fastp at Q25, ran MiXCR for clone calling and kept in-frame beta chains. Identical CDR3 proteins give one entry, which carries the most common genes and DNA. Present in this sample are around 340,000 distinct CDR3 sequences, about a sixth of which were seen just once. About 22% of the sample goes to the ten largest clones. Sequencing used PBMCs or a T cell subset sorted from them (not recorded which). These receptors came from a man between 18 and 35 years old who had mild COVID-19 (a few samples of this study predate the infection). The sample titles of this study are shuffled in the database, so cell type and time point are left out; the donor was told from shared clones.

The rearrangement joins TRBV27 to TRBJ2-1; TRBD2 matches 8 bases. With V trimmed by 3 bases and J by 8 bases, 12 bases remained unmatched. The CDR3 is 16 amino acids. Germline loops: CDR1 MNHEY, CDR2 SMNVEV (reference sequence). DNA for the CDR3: TGTGCCAGCAGTTTTCTTCAGCGGGGGCTTTTTGATGAGCAGTTCTTC. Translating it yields CASSFLQRGLFDEQFF.

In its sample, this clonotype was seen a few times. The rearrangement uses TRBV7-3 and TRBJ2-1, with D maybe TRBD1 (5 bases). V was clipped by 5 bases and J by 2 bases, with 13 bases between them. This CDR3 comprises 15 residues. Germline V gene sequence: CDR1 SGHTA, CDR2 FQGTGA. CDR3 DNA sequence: TGTGCCAGCAGCCTGGGGCGACCGCCCTACAATGAGCAGTTCTTC. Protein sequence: CASSLGRPPYNEQFF.

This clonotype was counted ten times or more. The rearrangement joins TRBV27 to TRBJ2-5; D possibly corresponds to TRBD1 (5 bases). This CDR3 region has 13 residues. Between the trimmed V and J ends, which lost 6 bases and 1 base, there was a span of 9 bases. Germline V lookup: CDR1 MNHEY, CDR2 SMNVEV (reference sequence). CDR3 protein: CASSSDIQETQYF. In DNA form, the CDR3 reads TGTGCCAGCAGCTCGGACATCCAAGAGACCCAGTACTTC.

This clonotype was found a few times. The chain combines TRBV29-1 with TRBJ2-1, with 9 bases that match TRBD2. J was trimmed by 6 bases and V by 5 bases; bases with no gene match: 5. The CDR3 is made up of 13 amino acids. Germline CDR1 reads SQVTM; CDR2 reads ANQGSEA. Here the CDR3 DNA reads TGCAGCGTTAGCCGGCGGGAGGGCAATGAGCAGTTCTTC. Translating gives CSVSRREGNEQFF.

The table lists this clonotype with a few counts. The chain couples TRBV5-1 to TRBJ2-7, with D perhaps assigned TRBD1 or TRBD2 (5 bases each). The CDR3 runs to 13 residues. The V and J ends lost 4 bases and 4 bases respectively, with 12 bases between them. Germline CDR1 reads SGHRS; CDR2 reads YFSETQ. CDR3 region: CASSKGPEYEQYV. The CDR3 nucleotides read TGCGCCAGCAGCAAGGGACCGGAGTACGAGCAGTACGTC.

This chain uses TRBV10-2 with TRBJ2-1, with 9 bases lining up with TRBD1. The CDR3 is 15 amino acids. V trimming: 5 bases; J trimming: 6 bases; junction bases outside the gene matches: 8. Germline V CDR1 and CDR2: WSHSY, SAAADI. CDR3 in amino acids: CASSRTGGGGNEQFF. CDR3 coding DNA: TGCGCCAGCAGTAGAACAGGGGGCGGCGGCAATGAGCAGTTCTTC.

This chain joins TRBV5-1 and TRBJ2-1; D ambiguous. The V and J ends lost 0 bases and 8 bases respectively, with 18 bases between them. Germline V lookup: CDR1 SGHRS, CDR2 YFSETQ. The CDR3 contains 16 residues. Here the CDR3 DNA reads TGCGCCAGCAGCTTGGCGGTGGTGGGGTCCTTGGATGAGCAGTTCTTC. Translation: CASSLAVVGSLDEQFF. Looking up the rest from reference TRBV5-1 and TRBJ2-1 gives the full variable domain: KAGVTQTPRYLIKTRGQQVTLSCSPISGHRSVSWYQQTPGQGLQFLFEYFSETQRNKGNFPGRFSGRQFSNSRSEMNVSTLELGDSALYLCASSLAVVGSLDEQFFGPGTRLTVL.

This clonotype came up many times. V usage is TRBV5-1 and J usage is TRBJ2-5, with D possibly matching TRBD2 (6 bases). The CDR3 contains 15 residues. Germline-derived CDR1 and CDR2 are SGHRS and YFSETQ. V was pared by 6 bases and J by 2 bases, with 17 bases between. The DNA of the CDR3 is TGCGCCAGCATGCGATGGGGGACTCCGCAAGAGACCCAGTACTTC. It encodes CASMRWGTPQETQYF.

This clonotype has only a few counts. The CDR3 DNA follows: TGCGCCAGCTATCCGGGACTAGACGCGAACACCGGGGAGCTGTTTTTT. Encoded protein: CASYPGLDANTGELFF. V and J are TRBV5-1 and TRBJ2-2, with 8 bases that match TRBD2. Looked up from germline, CDR1 is SGHRS and CDR2 is YFSETQ. The J segment lost 0 bases and the V segment lost 7 bases, leaving 8 bases of the junction unmatched. CDR3 length: 16 amino acids.

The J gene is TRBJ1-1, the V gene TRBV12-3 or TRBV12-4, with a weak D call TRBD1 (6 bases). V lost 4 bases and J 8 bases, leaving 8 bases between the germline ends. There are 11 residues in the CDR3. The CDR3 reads CASSYQGEAFF. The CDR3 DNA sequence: TGTGCCAGCAGTTATCAGGGGGAAGCTTTCTTT.

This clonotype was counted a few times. CDR3 in amino acids: CASSLNLAGVEGNEQFF. CDR3 sequence (DNA): TGCGCCAGCAGCTTGAATCTAGCGGGGGTTGAGGGAAATGAGCAGTTCTTC. This sequence joins TRBV5-1 and TRBJ2-1; 10 bases match TRBD2. Per germline, CDR1 SGHRS and CDR2 YFSETQ. The CDR3 has 17 residues. V was pared by 1 base and J by 7 bases, with 11 bases of the junction left unmatched.

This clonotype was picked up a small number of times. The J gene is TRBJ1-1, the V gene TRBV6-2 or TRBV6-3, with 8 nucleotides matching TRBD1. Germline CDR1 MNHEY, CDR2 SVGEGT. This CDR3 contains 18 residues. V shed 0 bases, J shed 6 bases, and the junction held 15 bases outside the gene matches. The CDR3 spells CASSYSTVPMTGAAEAFF. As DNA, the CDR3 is TGTGCCAGCAGTTACTCGACGGTTCCTATGACAGGGGCGGCTGAAGCTTTCTTT.

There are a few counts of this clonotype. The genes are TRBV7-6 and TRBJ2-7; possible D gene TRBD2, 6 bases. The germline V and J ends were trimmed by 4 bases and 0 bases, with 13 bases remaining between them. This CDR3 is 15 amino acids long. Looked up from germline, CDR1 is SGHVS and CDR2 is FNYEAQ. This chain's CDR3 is CASSSAPGLSYEQYF. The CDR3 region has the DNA TGTGCCAGCAGCTCGGCCCCGGGACTCTCCTACGAGCAGTACTTC.

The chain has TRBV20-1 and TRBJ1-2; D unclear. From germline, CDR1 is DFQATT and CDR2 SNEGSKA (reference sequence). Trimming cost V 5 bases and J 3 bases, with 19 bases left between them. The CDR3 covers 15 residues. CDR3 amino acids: CSAAPTPNWDYGYTF. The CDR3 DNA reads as TGCAGTGCTGCCCCGACACCAAATTGGGACTATGGCTACACCTTC.

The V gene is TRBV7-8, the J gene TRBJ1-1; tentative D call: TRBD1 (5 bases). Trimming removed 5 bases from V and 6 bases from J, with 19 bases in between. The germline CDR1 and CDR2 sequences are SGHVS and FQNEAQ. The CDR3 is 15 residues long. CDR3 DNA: TGTGCCAGCAGCCACCAGAGGGGCGGAGCCTCTGAAGCTTTCTTT. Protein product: CASSHQRGGASEAFF.

CDR3 in amino acids: CASSLEGAGWSEAFF. DNA for the CDR3: TGTGCCAGCAGTTTGGAGGGTGCGGGTTGGTCTGAAGCTTTCTTT. The chain links TRBV12-3 or TRBV12-4 to TRBJ1-1; D ambiguous. This CDR3 contains 15 residues. Trimming stripped 3 bases from V and 6 bases from J, with 17 bases between.

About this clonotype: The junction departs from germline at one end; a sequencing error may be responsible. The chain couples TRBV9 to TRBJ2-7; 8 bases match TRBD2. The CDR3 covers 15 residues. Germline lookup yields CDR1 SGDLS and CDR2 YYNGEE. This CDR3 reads CDSSASGGGPDEQYF. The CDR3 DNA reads TGTGACAGCAGCGCGAGCGGGGGTGGTCCCGACGAGCAGTACTTC.

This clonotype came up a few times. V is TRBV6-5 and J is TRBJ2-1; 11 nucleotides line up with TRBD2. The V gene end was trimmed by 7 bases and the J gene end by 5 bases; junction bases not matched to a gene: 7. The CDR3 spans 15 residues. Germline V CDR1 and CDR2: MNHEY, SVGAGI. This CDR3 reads CASKILAGVNNEQFF. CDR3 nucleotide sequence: TGTGCCAGCAAAATACTAGCGGGGGTCAACAATGAGCAGTTCTTC.

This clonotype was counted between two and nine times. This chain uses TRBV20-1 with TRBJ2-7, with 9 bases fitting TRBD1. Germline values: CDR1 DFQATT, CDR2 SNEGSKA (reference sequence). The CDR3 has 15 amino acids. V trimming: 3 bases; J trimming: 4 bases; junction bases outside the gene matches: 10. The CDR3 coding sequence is TGCAGTGCTAGGCCCCGGACAGGGGCGGGATACGAGCAGTACTTC. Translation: CSARPRTGAGYEQYF.